This T cell receptor beta chain was captured in a study of patients and donors after allogeneic stem cell transplantation. There are a few counts of this clonotype. From the RT-PCR reads, TCRdb called clonotypes with MiXCR, one entry per CDR3 protein. Of hundreds of thousands of distinct CDR3 sequences listed, roughly 15% are singletons. The sequence came from a human donor who was either an allogeneic HSCT recipient or a stem cell or donor lymphocyte infusion donor (not recorded which). It is not recorded whose cells these are; they may come from a transplant donor. Material for sequencing was blood, either unsorted or a sorted T cell fraction (not recorded which).

The CDR3 DNA reads as TGCAGTGCTCTGGAGGGAGCCAGGACTGAAGCTTTCTTT. Protein product: CSALEGARTEAFF. The chain is built from TRBV20-1 and TRBJ1-1, with unresolved D. The CDR3 sequence is 13 residues long. V was cut by 5 bases and J by 5 bases, with 15 bases left in between. Germline V gene sequence: CDR1 DFQATT, CDR2 SNEGSKA (reference sequence).